The rows below give T cell receptor beta chains drawn from one sample of a study of regulatory T cells in long-lasting Graves disease. MiXCR, run by TCRdb on the multiplex PCR reads, gives a single entry per CDR3 protein. The sample shows some 420,000 distinct CDR3 sequences, around a fifth of them seen only once. Sequenced material: peripheral blood mononuclear cells (PBMCs), taken when the disease was refractory, from a patient treated with antithyroid drugs. These TCRs come from a female donor with Graves disease. CDR3s include the opening cysteine and the closing phenylalanine or tryptophan. The order of the fields is J gene, clone size, V gene, D gene, CDR3 protein, CDR3 DNA. A D gene is named only where the DNA matches it firmly. Rows may omit the clone size; those that give it use once, few, many or a size class.

j_gene: TRBJ2-7; abundance: .; v_gene: TRBV28; d_gene: TRBD1; CDR3aa: CASRDNRGRFEQYF; CDR3nt: TGTGCCAGCAGGGATAACAGGGGGCGTTTCGAGCAGTACTTC
j_gene: TRBJ2-1; abundance: few; v_gene: TRBV6-2/TRBV6-3; d_gene: .; CDR3aa: CASSPRPGLYNEQFF; CDR3nt: TGTGCCAGCAGTCCCCGGCCGGGGCTCTACAATGAGCAGTTCTTC
j_gene: TRBJ1-6; abundance: few; v_gene: TRBV11-3; d_gene: .; CDR3aa: CASSQFPGGNSPLHF; CDR3nt: TGTGCCAGCAGCCAATTCCCCGGGGGTAATTCACCCCTCCACTTT
j_gene: TRBJ2-7; abundance: many; v_gene: TRBV12-3/TRBV12-4; d_gene: TRBD2; CDR3aa: CASSSSGGRAGEQYF; CDR3nt: TGTGCCAGCAGTTCCTCCGGAGGGAGGGCGGGGGAGCAGTACTTC
j_gene: TRBJ2-5; abundance: few; v_gene: TRBV20-1; d_gene: .; CDR3aa: CSARSSQETQYF; CDR3nt: TGCAGTGCTAGGTCCAGCCAAGAGACCCAGTACTTC
j_gene: TRBJ1-1; abundance: many; v_gene: TRBV7-2; d_gene: TRBD1; CDR3aa: CASSNRQGTEAFF; CDR3nt: TGTGCCAGCAGCAACAGACAGGGGACTGAAGCTTTCTTT
j_gene: TRBJ2-7; abundance: .; v_gene: TRBV11-2; d_gene: .; CDR3aa: CAGSLDLRDEQYF; CDR3nt: TGTGCCGGCAGCTTAGATTTGAGGGACGAGCAGTACTTC
j_gene: TRBJ1-5; abundance: once; v_gene: TRBV5-6; d_gene: TRBD1; CDR3aa: CASSSLQGASNQPQHF; CDR3nt: TGTGCCAGCAGCTCCTTACAGGGGGCTAGCAATCAGCCCCAGCATTTT
j_gene: TRBJ2-2; abundance: .; v_gene: TRBV7-2; d_gene: .; CDR3aa: CASIPNRNTGELVF; CDR3nt: TGTGCCAGCATCCCGAACAGGAACACCGGGGAGCTGGTTTTT
j_gene: TRBJ2-3; abundance: many; v_gene: TRBV7-2; d_gene: .; CDR3aa: CASSPLRPTDTQYF; CDR3nt: TGTGCCAGCAGCCCTCTTAGGCCCACAGATACGCAGTATTTT
j_gene: TRBJ1-2; abundance: few; v_gene: TRBV7-9; d_gene: .; CDR3aa: CASSPPRGRIRDYGYTF; CDR3nt: TGTGCCAGCAGCCCCCCGCGGGGACGGATAAGGGACTATGGCTACACCTTC
j_gene: TRBJ1-1; abundance: .; v_gene: TRBV7-9; d_gene: .; CDR3aa: CASSSVRSGAEIPAPWDTEAFF; CDR3nt: TGTGCCAGCAGCTCCGTCCGTAGCGGGGCTGAAATTCCAGCCCCCTGGGACACTGAAGCTTTCTTT
j_gene: TRBJ2-6; abundance: many; v_gene: TRBV28; d_gene: .; CDR3aa: CASSLTISGANVLTF; CDR3nt: TGTGCCAGCAGTTTAACCATCTCGGGGGCCAACGTCCTGACTTTC
j_gene: TRBJ2-7; abundance: .; v_gene: TRBV5-6; d_gene: .; CDR3aa: CASSLAPTYEQYF; CDR3nt: TGTGCCAGCAGCTTGGCCCCTACCTACGAGCAGTACTTC
j_gene: TRBJ1-1; abundance: many; v_gene: TRBV7-2; d_gene: .; CDR3aa: CASSPDLLGAEAFF; CDR3nt: TGTGCCAGCAGCCCCGACCTCCTGGGGGCTGAAGCTTTCTTT
j_gene: TRBJ2-7; abundance: .; v_gene: TRBV27; d_gene: .; CDR3aa: CASRPTLDYEQYF; CDR3nt: TGTGCCAGCAGACCCACTCTTGACTACGAGCAGTACTTC
j_gene: TRBJ2-7; abundance: few; v_gene: TRBV3-1; d_gene: .; CDR3aa: CASSQADRLGEQYF; CDR3nt: TGTGCCAGCAGCCAAGCAGACAGGTTAGGCGAGCAGTACTTC
j_gene: TRBJ1-1; abundance: many; v_gene: TRBV27; d_gene: TRBD1; CDR3aa: CASSSRQGARGTEAFF; CDR3nt: TGTGCCAGCAGTTCGCGACAGGGGGCGAGGGGCACTGAAGCTTTCTTT
j_gene: TRBJ1-6; abundance: .; v_gene: TRBV20-1; d_gene: .; CDR3aa: CSARGGGDSPLHF; CDR3nt: TGCAGTGCTAGAGGAGGGGGGGATTCACCCCTCCACTTT
j_gene: TRBJ2-7; abundance: .; v_gene: TRBV18; d_gene: .; CDR3aa: CASSPTQGHYEQYF; CDR3nt: TGTGCCAGCTCACCTACACAGGGTCACTACGAGCAGTACTTC
j_gene: TRBJ1-2; abundance: many; v_gene: TRBV15; d_gene: .; CDR3aa: CATRQKGIYGYTF; CDR3nt: TGTGCCACCAGGCAAAAGGGTATCTATGGCTACACCTTC
j_gene: TRBJ1-1; abundance: many; v_gene: TRBV12-3/TRBV12-4; d_gene: .; CDR3aa: CASSLAQSGRLEAFF; CDR3nt: TGTGCCAGCAGTTTAGCCCAATCCGGACGGCTTGAAGCTTTCTTT
j_gene: TRBJ2-5; abundance: many; v_gene: TRBV9; d_gene: .; CDR3aa: CASSVAAAYQETQYF; CDR3nt: TGTGCCAGCAGCGTAGCAGCTGCCTACCAAGAGACCCAGTACTTC
j_gene: TRBJ1-5; abundance: .; v_gene: TRBV10-3; d_gene: .; CDR3aa: CAITEGWNQPQHF; CDR3nt: TGTGCCATCACTGAAGGTTGGAATCAGCCCCAGCATTTT
j_gene: TRBJ1-2; abundance: many; v_gene: TRBV7-2; d_gene: .; CDR3aa: CASSLSDSYGYTF; CDR3nt: TGTGCCAGCAGCTTATCCGACAGCTATGGCTACACCTTC
j_gene: TRBJ1-5; abundance: many; v_gene: TRBV6-1; d_gene: .; CDR3aa: CASTSTGRNQPQHF; CDR3nt: TGTGCCAGCACGTCCACGGGAAGAAATCAGCCCCAGCATTTT
j_gene: TRBJ1-2; abundance: many; v_gene: TRBV12-3/TRBV12-4; d_gene: .; CDR3aa: CASSLSGTNGYTF; CDR3nt: TGTGCCAGCAGTTTATCGGGGACCAACGGCTACACCTTC
j_gene: TRBJ2-3; abundance: many; v_gene: TRBV12-3/TRBV12-4; d_gene: TRBD1; CDR3aa: CASSPGQGETDTQYF; CDR3nt: TGTGCCAGCAGCCCGGGACAGGGGGAGACAGATACGCAGTATTTT